Listed here are 21 T cell receptor beta chains from one sample, sequenced in a study of blood T cell repertoires in COVID-19 (dated by TCRdb to about 2020). Library preparation employed the immunoSEQ multiplex PCR assay. Drawn from immuneACCESS, this table holds only the in-frame rearrangements with V and J called that TCRdb kept. Clones are partly lost; checked studies trace under half to an unresolved V gene and leave the rest unexplained. Recorded for this sample are about 180,000 clones; 86% of them occurred a single time. The ten largest clones capture about 8.6% of the sample. Sequencing was done on a sample of PBMCs or T cells enriched from blood (not recorded which). These receptor sequences come from a woman in her twenties or thirties who had recovered from COVID-19.

The rearrangement links TRBV5-4 to TRBJ2-7; D may be TRBD2 (5 bases). Trimming removed 4 bases at V and 3 bases at J, with 5 bases between. This CDR3 has 11 residues. The germline V gene encodes CDR1 SGHNT and CDR2 YYREEE (reference sequence). The CDR3 nucleotides read TGTGCCAGCAGCCGGGACTACGAGCAGTACTTC. Translated: CASSRDYEQYF.

The rearrangement joins TRBV15 to TRBJ1-4, with D unresolved. Germline CDR1 LNHNV, CDR2 YYDKDF (reference sequence). CDR3 length equals 13 residues. Trimming shortened V by 3 bases and J by 4 bases, and 6 bases separated the two germline ends. The CDR3 region is CATSRSSNEKLFF. The CDR3 region has the DNA TGTGCCACCAGCAGGAGTAGTAATGAAAAACTGTTTTTT. The variable domain in full, with the rest retrieved from reference TRBV15 and TRBJ1-4, is DAMVIQNPRYQVTQFGKPVTLSCSQTLNHNVMYWYQQKSSQAPKLLFHYYDKDFNNEADTPDNFQSRRPNTSFCFLDIRSPGLGDTAMYLCATSRSSNEKLFFGSGTQLSVL.

The V and J genes are TRBV7-3 and TRBJ2-7; D remains unclear. Per germline, CDR1 SGHTA and CDR2 FQGTGA. Deletions cut 5 bases from V and 2 bases from J, with 7 bases between. This CDR3 comprises 12 residues. For the CDR3, the DNA is TGTGCCAGCAGCCCACCGGCCTACGAGCAGTACTTC. It specifies CASSPPAYEQYF.

The chain employs TRBV6-2 or TRBV6-3 and TRBJ2-7; D perhaps matches TRBD1 (6 bases). Germline V lookup: CDR1 MNHEY, CDR2 SVGEGT. The CDR3 has 15 amino acids. The V end lost 3 bases, the J end lost 1 base, and 13 bases lay between the germline ends. The CDR3 nucleotides read TGTGCCAGCAGTTATGGGGGCGGCTTTTCCTACGAGCAGTACTTC. Encoded protein: CASSYGGGFSYEQYF.

The rearrangement uses TRBV4-2 and TRBJ2-7; 10 bases align to TRBD1. This CDR3 spans 15 amino acids. Germline-derived CDR1 and CDR2 are LGHNA and YNFKEQ. V gave up 4 bases and J gave up 3 bases; unmatched junction bases: 6. The CDR3: CASSPRGQGFYEQYF. CDR3 sequence (DNA): TGTGCCAGCAGCCCTCGGGGACAGGGGTTCTACGAGCAGTACTTC.

The chain carries TRBV19 and TRBJ2-1; tentative D call: TRBD2 (6 bases). Trimming took off 4 bases at V and 4 bases at J, with 8 bases between the two ends. Germline V lookup: CDR1 LNHDA, CDR2 SQIVND (reference sequence). The CDR3 covers 13 residues. This CDR3 is CASSTGLYNEQFF. Here the CDR3 DNA reads TGTGCCAGTAGTACCGGACTATACAATGAGCAGTTCTTC. The whole variable domain, remainder taken from reference TRBV19 and TRBJ2-1, is DGGITQSPKYLFRKEGQNVTLSCEQNLNHDAMYWYRQDPGQGLRLIYYSQIVNDFQKGDIAEGYSVSREKKESFPLTVTSAQKNPTAFYLCASSTGLYNEQFFGPGTRLTVL.

The chain uses TRBV19 and TRBJ2-1; 10 bases fit TRBD2. Unmatched junction bases numbered 3, after V lost 6 bases and J lost 4 bases. Per the germline V gene, CDR1 is LNHDA and CDR2 is SQIVND (reference sequence). There are 14 residues in the CDR3. The CDR3 coding sequence is TGTGCCAGTAGAGGACTAGCGGAATACAATGAGCAGTTCTTC. Its translation is CASRGLAEYNEQFF.

The chain combines TRBV14 with TRBJ2-1; 8 bases fit TRBD2. This CDR3 contains 16 residues. Germline CDR1 reads SGHDN; CDR2 reads FVKESK. With V trimmed by 0 bases and J by 2 bases, 3 bases remained unmatched. The DNA for the CDR3 is TGTGCCAGCAGCCAAGATGTCGGGAGGGCCTACAATGAGCAGTTCTTC. This gives the protein CASSQDVGRAYNEQFF.

The gene calls are TRBV19 and TRBJ2-7; TRBD1 matches at 8 bases. Per germline, CDR1 LNHDA and CDR2 SQIVND (reference sequence). The trim removed 10 bases at V and 2 bases at J, leaving 19 bases unmatched. The CDR3 consists of 17 residues. The CDR3 region has the DNA TGTGCCACCTTCCTCTCATATCGGACAGGGTTACCCTACGAGCAGTACTTC. It codes for CATFLSYRTGLPYEQYF.

This chain uses TRBV5-1 with TRBJ1-6; 8 positions agree with TRBD1. Trimming at V came to 4 bases and at J to 12 bases, leaving 9 bases not matched to a gene. The CDR3 has 14 amino acids. Looked up from germline, CDR1 is SGHRS and CDR2 is YFSETQ. The CDR3 region is CASSPLGQGEPLHF. The DNA for the CDR3 is TGCGCCAGCAGCCCTCTAGGACAGGGTGAACCCCTCCACTTT.

The chain links TRBV4-2 to TRBJ2-3; D might be TRBD2 (6 bases). Trimming took off 0 bases at V and 7 bases at J, with 23 bases between the two ends. This CDR3 has 18 amino acids. The germline CDR1 and CDR2 sequences are LGHNA and YNFKEQ. CDR3 bases: TGTGCCAGCAGCCAAGATCGGAGGGACTCCTCAAGACGATATACGCAGTATTTT. This sequence encodes CASSQDRRDSSRRYTQYF.

The V and J genes are TRBV28 and TRBJ2-1; 11 bases align to TRBD2. V lost 6 bases, J lost 7 bases, and 14 bases stayed unmatched. Germline CDR1 MDHEN, CDR2 SYDVKM. This CDR3 contains 17 residues. As DNA, the CDR3 is TGTGCCAGCAGCCCACTTAATGGACTAGCGGGCAAAAATGAGCAGTTCTTC. Its translation: CASSPLNGLAGKNEQFF.

The J gene is TRBJ2-1, the V gene TRBV5-1; 15 bases agree with TRBD2. This CDR3 contains 15 residues. V shed 5 bases, J shed 9 bases, and the junction held 6 bases outside the gene matches. Germline values: CDR1 SGHRS, CDR2 YFSETQ. CDR3 in DNA: TGCGCCAGCAGTTGGACTAGCGGGAGGGCCGGTGAGCAGTTCTTC. Translated: CASSWTSGRAGEQFF.

The rearrangement links TRBV3-1 (or the pseudogene TRBV3-2) to TRBJ2-2; tentatively, D is TRBD2 (6 bases). The CDR3 has 16 residues. The germline V gene has CDR1 LGHDT and CDR2 YNNKEL (reference sequence). V dropped 4 bases and J dropped 4 bases, with 16 bases sitting between them. The CDR3 here is CASSLAASAGTGELFF. CDR3 bases: TGTGCCAGCAGCCTAGCGGCGAGCGCGGGCACCGGGGAGCTGTTTTTT.

The chain uses TRBV14 and TRBJ2-3; 8 bases match TRBD2. The CDR3 contains 14 residues. Germline V gene lookup returns CDR1 SGHDN and CDR2 FVKESK. The J segment lost 4 bases and the V segment lost 9 bases, leaving 9 bases of the junction unmatched. This CDR3 reads CARWGLEVADTQYF. DNA of the CDR3: TGTGCCAGATGGGGACTAGAGGTGGCAGATACGCAGTATTTT.

The chain has TRBV9 and TRBJ2-7, with 7 bases aligning to TRBD1. The germline CDR1 and CDR2 sequences are SGDLS and YYNGEE. V dropped 0 bases and J dropped 6; count of bases not matched to a gene: 0. This CDR3 has 12 amino acids. Here the CDR3 reads CASSVGTGEQYF. The CDR3 DNA is TGTGCCAGCAGCGTAGGGACAGGCGAGCAGTACTTC. The full variable domain, with the rest looked up from reference TRBV9 and TRBJ2-7, is DSGVTQTPKHLITATGQRVTLRCSPRSGDLSVYWYQQSLDQGLQFLIQYYNGEERAKGNILERFSAQQFPDLHSELNLSSLELGDSALYFCASSVGTGEQYFGPGTRLTVT.

The sample holds a few counts of this clone. The CDR3 loop reads CASSYSKQGSSPLHF. CDR3 coding DNA: TGTGCCAGCAGTTACTCGAAACAGGGGAGTTCACCCCTCCACTTT. The V call is TRBV6-5, the J call TRBJ1-6; 7 bases match TRBD1. CDR3 length: 15 amino acids. CDR1 is MNHEY, CDR2 SVGAGI, per germline. V shed 0 bases and J 9 bases; nucleotides not matched to a gene: 5.

V is TRBV13 and J is TRBJ2-2; tentative D call: TRBD1 (6 bases). CDR1 is PRHDT and CDR2 is FYEKMQ in the germline V gene (reference sequence). The CDR3 length is 15 residues. The V end lost 4 bases, the J end lost 1 base, and 10 bases lay between the germline ends. The CDR3 nucleotides are TGTGCCAGCAGCTCCGAGGGACAGAACACCGGGGAGCTGTTTTTT. Protein: CASSSEGQNTGELFF.

The chain uses TRBV7-2 and TRBJ2-5; D not certain. The CDR3 spans 14 residues. V dropped 1 base and J dropped 3 bases, with 9 bases sitting between them. The germline V gene encodes CDR1 SGHTA and CDR2 FQGNSA. As DNA, the CDR3 is TGTGCCAGCAGCTTAGAATTTACGGAAGAGACCCAGTACTTC. Protein sequence: CASSLEFTEETQYF.

The chain recombines TRBV9 with TRBJ2-7, with TRBD2 identical over 10 bases. Germline V gene sequence: CDR1 SGDLS, CDR2 YYNGEE. The V segment lost 0 bases and the J segment 0 bases; nucleotides outside the gene matches: 6. The CDR3 loop spans 17 amino acids. CDR3 amino acids: CASSVGTGTSVSYEQYF. In nucleotides, the CDR3 is TGTGCCAGCAGCGTAGGGACCGGGACTAGCGTCTCCTACGAGCAGTACTTC.

The chain combines TRBV3-1 (or the pseudogene TRBV3-2) with TRBJ2-7; TRBD2 agrees at 10 bases. Germline CDR1 LGHDT, CDR2 YNNKEL (reference sequence). V lost 4 bases to trimming and J lost 4 bases; unmatched junction nucleotides: 1. The CDR3 length is 13 residues. The CDR3: CASSPLAGYEQYF. The CDR3 DNA sequence: TGTGCCAGCAGCCCACTAGCGGGGTACGAGCAGTACTTC.